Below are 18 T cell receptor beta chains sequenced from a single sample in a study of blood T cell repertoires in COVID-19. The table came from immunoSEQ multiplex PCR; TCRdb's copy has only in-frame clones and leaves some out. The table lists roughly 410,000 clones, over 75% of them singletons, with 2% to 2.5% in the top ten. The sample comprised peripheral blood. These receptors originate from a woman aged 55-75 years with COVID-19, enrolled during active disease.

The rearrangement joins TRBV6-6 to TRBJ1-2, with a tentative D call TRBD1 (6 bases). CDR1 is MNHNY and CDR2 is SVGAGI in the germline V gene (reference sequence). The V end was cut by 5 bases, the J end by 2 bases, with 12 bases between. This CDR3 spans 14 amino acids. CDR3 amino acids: CASSIGGNNYGYTF. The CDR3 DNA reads TGTGCCAGCAGTATTGGGGGCAACAACTATGGCTACACCTTC.

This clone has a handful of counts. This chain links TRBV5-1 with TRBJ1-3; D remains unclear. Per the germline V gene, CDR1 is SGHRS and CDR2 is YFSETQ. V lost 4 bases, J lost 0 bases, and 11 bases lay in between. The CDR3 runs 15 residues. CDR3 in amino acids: CASSATGISGNTIYF. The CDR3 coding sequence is TGCGCCAGCAGCGCCACGGGGATCTCTGGAAACACCATATATTTT.

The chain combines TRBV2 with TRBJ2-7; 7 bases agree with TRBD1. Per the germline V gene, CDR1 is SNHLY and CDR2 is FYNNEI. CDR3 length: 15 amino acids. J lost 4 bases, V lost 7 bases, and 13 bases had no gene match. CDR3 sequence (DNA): TGTGCCAGCACGAGAGAAACAGGGGCGAAGTACGAGCAGTACTTC. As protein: CASTRETGAKYEQYF.

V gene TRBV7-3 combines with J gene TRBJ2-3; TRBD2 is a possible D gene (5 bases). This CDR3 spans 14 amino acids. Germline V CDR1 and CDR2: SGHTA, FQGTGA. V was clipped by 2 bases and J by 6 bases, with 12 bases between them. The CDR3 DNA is TGTGCCAGCAGCTTAGGGAGCAACTCCGATACGCAGTATTTT. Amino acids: CASSLGSNSDTQYF.

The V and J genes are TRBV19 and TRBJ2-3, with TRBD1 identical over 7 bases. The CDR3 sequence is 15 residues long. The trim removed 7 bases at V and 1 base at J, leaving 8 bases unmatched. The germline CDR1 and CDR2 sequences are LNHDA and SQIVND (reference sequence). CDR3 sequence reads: CASTVGDRRTDTQYF. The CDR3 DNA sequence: TGTGCCAGTACCGTGGGGGACAGACGCACAGATACGCAGTATTTT.

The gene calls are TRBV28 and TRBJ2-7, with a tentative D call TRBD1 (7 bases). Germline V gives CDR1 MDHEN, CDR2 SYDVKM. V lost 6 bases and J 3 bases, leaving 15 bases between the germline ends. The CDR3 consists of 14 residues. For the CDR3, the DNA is TGTGCCAGCAGCTCAGGGGGGACCTTCTACGAGCAGTACTTC. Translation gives CASSSGGTFYEQYF. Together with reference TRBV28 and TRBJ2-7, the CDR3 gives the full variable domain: DVKVTQSSRYLVKRTGEKVFLECVQDMDHENMFWYRQDPGLGLRLIYFSYDVKMKEKGDIPEGYSVSREKKERFSLILESASTNQTSMYLCASSSGGTFYEQYFGPGTRLTVT.

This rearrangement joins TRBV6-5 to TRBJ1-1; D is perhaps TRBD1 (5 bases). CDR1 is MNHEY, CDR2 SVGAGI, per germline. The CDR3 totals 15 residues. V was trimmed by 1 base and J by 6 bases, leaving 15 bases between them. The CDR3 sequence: CASSYLGQGGAEAFF. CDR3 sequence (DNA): TGTGCCAGCAGTTACTTGGGGCAGGGAGGCGCTGAAGCTTTCTTT.

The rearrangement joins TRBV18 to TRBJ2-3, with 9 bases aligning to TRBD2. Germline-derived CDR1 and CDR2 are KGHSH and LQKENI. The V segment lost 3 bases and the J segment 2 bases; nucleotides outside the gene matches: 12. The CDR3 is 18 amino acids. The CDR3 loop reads CASSPSSPLAGYTDTQYF. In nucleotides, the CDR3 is TGTGCCAGCTCACCTTCTAGTCCTCTAGCGGGGTACACAGATACGCAGTATTTT.

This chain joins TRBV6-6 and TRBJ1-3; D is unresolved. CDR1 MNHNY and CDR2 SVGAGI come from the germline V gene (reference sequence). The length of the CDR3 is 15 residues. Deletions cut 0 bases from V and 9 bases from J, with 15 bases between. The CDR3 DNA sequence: TGTGCCAGCAGTTACTCGCAGGTTTCGGCTGGCACCATATATTTT. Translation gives CASSYSQVSAGTIYF.

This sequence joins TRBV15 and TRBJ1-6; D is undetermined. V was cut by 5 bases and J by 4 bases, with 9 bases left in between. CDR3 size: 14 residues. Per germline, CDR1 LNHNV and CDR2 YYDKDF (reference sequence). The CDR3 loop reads CATSSKRYNSPLHF. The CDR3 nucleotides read TGTGCCACCAGCTCCAAACGGTATAATTCACCCCTCCACTTT.

CDR3 sequence: CASRRGAGGEPQHF. The DNA of the CDR3 is TGTGCCAGCAGGAGGGGGGCAGGGGGTGAGCCCCAGCATTTT. The rearrangement links TRBV27 to TRBJ1-5, with 7 bases aligning to TRBD1. CDR3 length: 14 residues. Germline-derived CDR1 and CDR2 are MNHEY and SMNVEV (reference sequence). V shed 6 bases and J 8 bases; nucleotides not matched to a gene: 10.

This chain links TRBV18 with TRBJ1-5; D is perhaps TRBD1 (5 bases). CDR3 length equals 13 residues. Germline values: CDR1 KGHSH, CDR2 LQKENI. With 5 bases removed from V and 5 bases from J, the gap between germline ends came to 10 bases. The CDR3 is CASSTTEHQPQHF. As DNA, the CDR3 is TGTGCCAGCTCAACGACAGAACATCAGCCCCAGCATTTT.

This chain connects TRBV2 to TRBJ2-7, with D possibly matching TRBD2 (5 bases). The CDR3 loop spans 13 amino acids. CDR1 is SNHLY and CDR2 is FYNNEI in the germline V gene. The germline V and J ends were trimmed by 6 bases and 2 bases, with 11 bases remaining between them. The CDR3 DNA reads TGTGCCAGCAGGTCCGGGATTGCCTACGAGCAGTACTTC. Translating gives CASRSGIAYEQYF.

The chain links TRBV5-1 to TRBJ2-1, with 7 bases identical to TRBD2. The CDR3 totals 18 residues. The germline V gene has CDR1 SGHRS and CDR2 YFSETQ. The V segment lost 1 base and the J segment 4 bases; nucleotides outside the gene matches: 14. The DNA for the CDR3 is TGCGCCAGCAGCTTGACCGCTGTCTTGGCGGGGGAATACAATGAGCAGTTCTTC. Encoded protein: CASSLTAVLAGEYNEQFF.

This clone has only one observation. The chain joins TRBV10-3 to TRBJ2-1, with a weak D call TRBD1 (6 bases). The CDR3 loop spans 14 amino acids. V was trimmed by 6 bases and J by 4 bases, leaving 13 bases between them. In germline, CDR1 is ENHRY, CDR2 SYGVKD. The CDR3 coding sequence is TGTGCCATCAGCGGACAGACTTTTTACAATGAGCAGTTCTTC. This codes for CAISGQTFYNEQFF.

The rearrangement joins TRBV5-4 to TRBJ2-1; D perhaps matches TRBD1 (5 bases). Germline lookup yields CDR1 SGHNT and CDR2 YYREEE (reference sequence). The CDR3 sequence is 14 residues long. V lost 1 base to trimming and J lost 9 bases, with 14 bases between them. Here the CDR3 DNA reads TGTGCCAGCAGCTTGAATAGCTTCCAGGGTGAGCAGTTCTTC. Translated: CASSLNSFQGEQFF. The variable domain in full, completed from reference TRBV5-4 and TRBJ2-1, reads ETGVTQSPTHLIKTRGQQVTLRCSSQSGHNTVSWYQQALGQGPQFIFQYYREEENGRGNFPPRFSGLQFPNYSSELNVNALELDDSALYLCASSLNSFQGEQFFGPGTRLTVL.

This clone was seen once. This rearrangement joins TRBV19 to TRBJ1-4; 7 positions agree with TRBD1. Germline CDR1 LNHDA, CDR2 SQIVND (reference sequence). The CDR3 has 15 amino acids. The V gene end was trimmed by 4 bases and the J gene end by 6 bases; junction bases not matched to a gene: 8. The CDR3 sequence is CASSTIRGMDEKLFF. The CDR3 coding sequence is TGTGCCAGTAGTACAATCAGGGGGATGGATGAAAAACTGTTTTTT.

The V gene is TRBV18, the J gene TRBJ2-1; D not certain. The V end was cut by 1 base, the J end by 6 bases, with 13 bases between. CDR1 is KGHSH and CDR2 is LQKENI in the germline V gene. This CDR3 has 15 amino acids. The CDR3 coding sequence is TGTGCCAGCTCACCACTAGCTCTCCTGAGCAATGAGCAGTTCTTC. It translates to CASSPLALLSNEQFF. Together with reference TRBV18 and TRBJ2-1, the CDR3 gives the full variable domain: NAGVMQNPRHLVRRRGQEARLRCSPMKGHSHVYWYRQLPEEGLKFMVYLQKENIIDESGMPKERFSAEFPKEGPSILRIQQVVRGDSAAYFCASSPLALLSNEQFFGPGTRLTVL.